The 28 T cell receptor beta chains reported below all come from one sample, sequenced in a study of blood T cells in healthy people across ages. Sample-barcoded 5' priming and a J-beta primer mix drove a second PCR of roughly 6 to 12 cycles. One entry per CDR3 protein results from TCRdb running MiXCR on the 5' RACE reads. The sample includes hundreds of thousands of distinct CDR3 sequences, roughly 64% seen only once; the top ten take roughly 20%. Material: blood. Receptors were obtained from a man aged 25 to 40 in good health.

This clonotype was counted between two and nine times. The CDR3 nucleotides are TGTGCCAGCAGCTCGGACAGGGAGTGGAATGAGCAGTTCTTC. It codes for CASSSDREWNEQFF. The chain joins TRBV5-6 to TRBJ2-1, with TRBD1 matching over 8 bases. J lost 7 bases, V lost 3 bases, and 6 bases had no gene match. This CDR3 contains 14 residues. The germline CDR1 and CDR2 sequences are SGHDT and YYEEEE. The full variable domain, completed using reference TRBV5-6 and TRBJ2-1, is DAGVTQSPTHLIKTRGQQVTLRCSPKSGHDTVSWYQQALGQGPQFIFQYYEEEERQRGNFPDRFSGHQFPNYSSELNVNALLLGDSALYLCASSSDREWNEQFFGPGTRLTVL.

This clonotype was picked up a small number of times. The V and J genes are TRBV20-1 and TRBJ1-1, with D possibly TRBD1 on 5 matching bases. The V end was cut by 2 bases, the J end by 7 bases, with 5 bases between. Germline CDR1 DFQATT, CDR2 SNEGSKA (reference sequence). This CDR3 contains 10 residues. Here the CDR3 reads CSARQGEAFF. The CDR3 DNA follows: TGCAGTGCTAGACAGGGTGAAGCTTTCTTT.

The rearrangement links TRBV28 to TRBJ1-1; unclear D gene. The V end was cut by 7 bases, the J end by 8 bases, with 11 bases between. CDR1 MDHEN and CDR2 SYDVKM come from the germline V gene. CDR3 length: 11 amino acids. The CDR3 here is CASTEGEEAFF. For the CDR3, the DNA is TGTGCCAGCACTGAGGGAGAAGAAGCTTTCTTT.

J is TRBJ2-3 and V is TRBV10-3, with D possibly TRBD2 on 6 matching bases. The CDR3 has 13 amino acids. In germline, CDR1 is ENHRY, CDR2 SYGVKD. Trimming took off 8 bases at V and 2 bases at J, with 11 bases between the two ends. CDR3 sequence (DNA): TGTGCCATCTCGGGGGAAGACACAGATACGCAGTATTTT. Translated: CAISGEDTDTQYF.

The chain has TRBV28 and TRBJ2-4; D may be TRBD2 (6 bases). Gene TRBJ2-7 matches the end of the DNA better, so the J call may be wrong. There are 13 residues in the CDR3. Per germline, CDR1 MDHEN and CDR2 SYDVKM. This CDR3 is CASRGLGGYEQYF. As DNA, the CDR3 is TGTGCCAGCAGGGGGTTGGGGGGTTACGAGCAGTACTTC.

The chain has TRBV12-3 or TRBV12-4 and TRBJ2-7; 9 bases fit TRBD1. V dropped 6 bases and J dropped 3; count of bases not matched to a gene: 6. The CDR3 runs 14 residues. CDR3 in amino acids: CASRTGQGNYEQYF. As DNA, the CDR3 is TGTGCCAGCAGGACGGGACAGGGAAACTACGAGCAGTACTTC.

This chain joins TRBV20-1 and TRBJ2-1; TRBD2 might be the D (6 bases). Germline lookup yields CDR1 DFQATT and CDR2 SNEGSKA (reference sequence). Trimming removed 3 bases at V and 13 bases at J, with 22 bases between. This CDR3 is 14 amino acids long. In DNA, the CDR3 is TGCAGTGCTAGGGACCCTATGGGCCGGGAGACCCAGTTCTTC. Translated: CSARDPMGRETQFF.

This chain uses TRBV7-2 with TRBJ1-5; no clear D gene. Between the trimmed V and J ends, which lost 0 bases and 6 bases, there was a span of 12 bases. This CDR3 has 15 residues. CDR1 is SGHTA, CDR2 FQGNSA, per germline. The CDR3 region is CASSLALQAGQPQHF. The DNA of the CDR3 is TGTGCCAGCAGCTTAGCGCTCCAAGCCGGTCAGCCCCAGCATTTT.

This chain links TRBV3-1 with TRBJ1-5, with a weak D call TRBD1 (5 bases). Trimming stripped 1 base from V and 6 bases from J, with 13 bases between. The CDR3 totals 15 residues. Germline V CDR1 and CDR2: LGHDT, YNNKEL (reference sequence). The CDR3 loop is CASSQGGTFRQPQHF. The CDR3 DNA follows: TGTGCCAGCAGCCAAGGGGGGACTTTCCGTCAGCCCCAGCATTTT.

The chain joins TRBV5-1 to TRBJ2-4; no clear D gene. The V and J ends lost 0 bases and 6 bases respectively, with 10 bases between them. The CDR3 has 14 residues. The germline V gene encodes CDR1 SGHRS and CDR2 YFSETQ. The CDR3 loop reads CASSLAPTPNIQYF. As DNA, the CDR3 is TGCGCCAGCAGCTTGGCCCCGACTCCAAACATTCAGTACTTC.

This rearrangement joins TRBV5-1 to TRBJ1-4, with TRBD1 identical over 7 bases. CDR1 and CDR2 (germline): SGHRS, YFSETQ. V trimming: 2 bases; J trimming: 4 bases; junction bases outside the gene matches: 2. This CDR3 has 14 residues. The CDR3 here is CASSFGQVNEKLFF. DNA for the CDR3: TGCGCCAGCAGCTTCGGACAGGTTAATGAAAAACTGTTTTTT. The whole variable domain, remainder taken from reference TRBV5-1 and TRBJ1-4, is KAGVTQTPRYLIKTRGQQVTLSCSPISGHRSVSWYQQTPGQGLQFLFEYFSETQRNKGNFPGRFSGRQFSNSRSEMNVSTLELGDSALYLCASSFGQVNEKLFFGSGTQLSVL.

On this clonotype itself: Given a much more abundant clone one base away, this may be a read error. This chain uses TRBV7-2 with TRBJ2-7, with TRBD1 matching over 10 bases. CDR3 size: 14 residues. The trim removed 5 bases at V and 2 bases at J, leaving 3 bases unmatched. Germline V gene sequence: CDR1 SGHTA, CDR2 FQGNSA. CDR3 in amino acids: CASSAGQGPYEQYF. The CDR3 DNA is TGTGCCAGCAGCGCGGGACAGGGGCCCTACGAGCAGTACTTC.

The chain links TRBV20-1 to TRBJ2-1; D tentatively fits TRBD1 or TRBD2 (5 bases each). CDR1 and CDR2 (germline): DFQATT, SNEGSKA (reference sequence). The length of the CDR3 is 14 residues. V lost 1 base and J 5 bases, leaving 12 bases between the germline ends. This CDR3 is CSARGGSKHNEQFF. CDR3 sequence (DNA): TGCAGTGCTAGAGGGGGGTCCAAGCACAATGAGCAGTTCTTC.

The J gene is TRBJ1-2, the V gene TRBV10-3, with a tentative D call TRBD1 (5 bases). CDR3 length equals 13 residues. Trimming pared 8 bases from V and 4 bases from J, leaving 14 bases between. The V gene's germline CDR1 is ENHRY and CDR2 SYGVKD. CDR3 coding DNA: TGTGCCATCCTTGGGGCAGACATCTATGGCTACACCTTC. Amino acids: CAILGADIYGYTF.

There are a few counts of this clonotype. The chain joins TRBV20-1 to TRBJ2-3; D is uncertain. The CDR3 has 12 amino acids. V lost 0 bases to trimming and J lost 5 bases, with 6 bases between them. CDR1 and CDR2 (germline): DFQATT, SNEGSKA (reference sequence). CDR3 DNA: TGCAGTGCTAGAGAAGGTGGAGATACGCAGTATTTT. Translation: CSAREGGDTQYF.

This sequence joins TRBV14 and TRBJ1-2; no clear D. The CDR3 runs 13 residues. Germline V gene data show CDR1 as SGHDN and CDR2 as FVKESK. The V and J ends lost 3 bases and 8 bases respectively, with 13 bases between them. The CDR3 sequence: CASSQLPGGGYTF. The CDR3, as DNA: TGTGCCAGCAGCCAGCTTCCAGGAGGCGGCTACACCTTC.

This clonotype was recorded once. CDR3 DNA: TGCAGCGGATGGGGGACAGGATTCGACAATGAGCAGTACTTC. Amino acids: CSGWGTGFDNEQYF. The rearrangement links TRBV29-1 to TRBJ2-5, with 8 nucleotides matching TRBD1. The CDR3 is 14 residues long. Unmatched junction bases numbered 18, after V lost 7 bases and J lost 11 bases. CDR1 SQVTM and CDR2 ANQGSEA come from the germline V gene.

The rearrangement joins TRBV29-1 to TRBJ2-1; 8 nucleotides match TRBD2. Germline V gene sequence: CDR1 SQVTM, CDR2 ANQGSEA. V gave up 4 bases and J gave up 6 bases; unmatched junction bases: 11. The CDR3 consists of 15 residues. CDR3 loop: CSVVSRLAGFNEQFF. For the CDR3, the DNA is TGCAGCGTTGTAAGTCGGCTAGCGGGCTTCAATGAGCAGTTCTTC.

V and J are TRBV29-1 and TRBJ2-5; D gene uncertain. Trimming took off 6 bases at V and 3 bases at J, with 14 bases between the two ends. The CDR3 runs 13 residues. The germline V gene has CDR1 SQVTM and CDR2 ANQGSEA. The CDR3 bases are TGCAGCGTGGGTACGGGTGTTAAAGAGACCCAGTACTTC. Translating it yields CSVGTGVKETQYF.

The chain has TRBV5-1 and TRBJ2-1, with 12 bases fitting TRBD2. CDR3 length: 15 residues. V shed 7 bases and J 2 bases; nucleotides not matched to a gene: 4. Germline CDR1 SGHRS, CDR2 YFSETQ. Written as DNA, the CDR3 is TGCGCCAGCCAGACTAGCGGGGGTGCCTACAATGAGCAGTTCTTC. This sequence encodes CASQTSGGAYNEQFF.

The chain uses TRBV7-2 and TRBJ1-1; 9 bases fit TRBD1. The germline CDR1 and CDR2 sequences are SGHTA and FQGNSA. The CDR3 length is 15 residues. The V segment lost 6 bases and the J segment 2 bases; nucleotides outside the gene matches: 7. For the CDR3, the DNA is TGTGCCAGCAGGCCTCGGACAGGGGATAACACTGAAGCTTTCTTT. Its translation is CASRPRTGDNTEAFF.

This chain links TRBV4-2 with TRBJ1-2; the D is unclear. CDR1 and CDR2 from the germline V gene are LGHNA and YNFKEQ. The CDR3 totals 12 residues. Trimming took off 0 bases at V and 8 bases at J, with 7 bases between the two ends. The CDR3 coding sequence is TGTGCCAGCAGCCAAGACGTCGTCGGCTACACCTTC. Protein: CASSQDVVGYTF.

V usage is TRBV6-2 or TRBV6-3 and J usage is TRBJ2-5; a weak D match, TRBD2 (6 bases). Germline lookup yields CDR1 MNHEY and CDR2 SVGEGT. V was clipped by 2 bases and J by 5 bases, with 9 bases between them. The CDR3 spans 13 residues. The CDR3: CASSYGRTETQYF. The DNA for the CDR3 is TGTGCCAGCAGTTACGGGAGGACGGAGACCCAGTACTTC.

This clonotype turned up a few times. The junction departs from germline at one end; a sequencing error may be responsible. This chain connects TRBV7-7 to TRBJ2-7, with 11 positions matching TRBD1. Germline V gives CDR1 SSHAT, CDR2 FNYEAQ (reference sequence). CDR3 length: 15 residues. CDR3 sequence reads: CASSPKPGQGVEQYF. In DNA form, the CDR3 reads TGTGCTAGCAGCCCCAAGCCGGGACAGGGGGTTGAGCAGTACTTC.

The V gene is TRBV11-2, the J gene TRBJ1-2, with D unclear. This CDR3 contains 14 residues. V was clipped by 0 bases and J by 8 bases, with 13 bases between them. Germline V gene lookup returns CDR1 SGHAT and CDR2 FQNNGV. The CDR3 region is CASSLEWRGSGYTF. The CDR3, as DNA: TGTGCCAGCAGCTTAGAGTGGCGGGGATCGGGCTACACCTTC.

This rearrangement joins TRBV20-1 to TRBJ2-1; no definite D call. V lost 2 bases and J 8 bases, leaving 22 bases between the germline ends. The CDR3 has 16 amino acids. Germline V CDR1 and CDR2: DFQATT, SNEGSKA (reference sequence). This CDR3 is CSARLEASPLTHEQFF. CDR3 sequence (DNA): TGCAGTGCTAGATTGGAAGCGTCCCCCCTAACGCATGAGCAGTTCTTC.

This sequence joins TRBV20-1 and TRBJ2-7; 9 bases fit TRBD2. The CDR3 has 15 residues. The V gene's germline CDR1 is DFQATT and CDR2 SNEGSKA (reference sequence). The J segment lost 5 bases and the V segment lost 0 bases, leaving 8 bases of the junction unmatched. This CDR3 is CSARDAGGPSNEQYF. The CDR3 bases are TGCAGTGCTAGAGATGCGGGAGGGCCTTCCAACGAGCAGTACTTC.

This clonotype was picked up a small number of times. CDR3 region: CASSWGRPTNGYTF. The CDR3 DNA reads TGTGCCAGCAGCTGGGGACGTCCAACGAATGGCTACACCTTC. The V call is TRBV5-6, the J call TRBJ1-2; D is possibly TRBD1 (5 bases). V lost 3 bases to trimming and J lost 6 bases, with 15 bases between them. CDR1 is SGHDT and CDR2 is YYEEEE in the germline V gene. This CDR3 has 14 amino acids.